Following are 10 T cell receptor beta chains from one sample sequenced in a study of early T cells in non-severe SARS-CoV-2 infection. A single record per CDR3 protein comes from TCRdb applying MiXCR to the 5' RACE reads. The table shows around 98,000 distinct CDR3 sequences, with roughly 9.6% occurring only once. Sequencing was carried out using whole blood. The receptors come from an adult who was a healthcare worker with PCR-confirmed SARS-CoV-2 infection or an uninfected control (not recorded which).

V is TRBV12-3 or TRBV12-4 and J is TRBJ1-2; TRBD1 might be the D (5 bases). The germline V and J ends were trimmed by 5 bases and 0 bases, with 19 bases remaining between them. This CDR3 region has 17 residues. The CDR3 region is CASSHDPDSHSNYGYTF. The CDR3 DNA sequence: TGTGCCAGCAGTCACGATCCCGACAGTCACTCTAACTATGGCTACACCTTC.

The chain has TRBV28 and TRBJ2-1; TRBD1 matches 7 bases. V dropped 8 bases and J dropped 6; count of bases not matched to a gene: 10. The CDR3 has 14 residues. Germline-derived CDR1 and CDR2 are MDHEN and SYDVKM. The CDR3 DNA sequence: TGTGCCAGCGGGCGACAGGGCGGTTTCAATGAGCAGTTCTTC. Protein: CASGRQGGFNEQFF.

This clonotype was counted only a few times. This sequence joins TRBV12-5 and TRBJ1-5; 9 positions match TRBD1. V shed 5 bases and J 0 bases; nucleotides not matched to a gene: 14. The length of the CDR3 is 19 residues. The germline V gene encodes CDR1 LGHNT and CDR2 FRNRAP. The CDR3 DNA reads as TGTGCTAGTGGTAACACGGGACAGGGCCTACTATATAGCAATCAGCCCCAGCATTTT. It is translated as CASGNTGQGLLYSNQPQHF. Looking up the rest from reference TRBV12-5 and TRBJ1-5 gives the full variable domain: DARVTQTPRHKVTEMGQEVTMRCQPILGHNTVFWYRQTMMQGLELLAYFRNRAPLDDSGMPKDRFSAEMPDATLATLKIQPSEPRDSAVYFCASGNTGQGLLYSNQPQHFGDGTRLSIL.

This clonotype was seen more than once but under ten times. The V and J genes are TRBV11-2 and TRBJ2-5; D perhaps matches TRBD2 (6 bases). Between the trimmed V and J ends, which lost 1 base and 5 bases, there was a span of 8 bases. The germline V gene has CDR1 SGHAT and CDR2 FQNNGV. CDR3 length equals 13 residues. The CDR3 coding sequence is TGTGCCAGCAGCTTAGGACTAGTTGAGACCCAGTACTTC. Amino acid sequence: CASSLGLVETQYF.

This chain links TRBV6-6 with TRBJ2-5, with D perhaps matching TRBD1 (6 bases). This CDR3 spans 14 amino acids. Trimming took 0 bases from V and 5 from J, leaving 10 bases between them. CDR1 and CDR2 (germline): MNHNY, SVGAGI (reference sequence). Here the CDR3 reads CASSYSTGSETQYF. CDR3 nucleotides: TGTGCCAGCAGTTACTCTACAGGGAGCGAGACCCAGTACTTC.

This clonotype was observed a few times. The chain has TRBV3-1 and TRBJ2-5; no firm D call. CDR1 LGHDT and CDR2 YNNKEL come from the germline V gene (reference sequence). The CDR3 sequence is 11 residues long. Trimming removed 4 bases at V and 5 bases at J, with 5 bases between. Here the CDR3 DNA reads TGTGCCAGCAGCCTTATTGAGACCCAGTACTTC. It yields the protein CASSLIETQYF.

This clonotype was found a few times. V usage is TRBV6-1 and J usage is TRBJ2-7; D gene unclear. V gave up 0 bases and J gave up 6 bases, with 15 bases separating them. Germline V gives CDR1 MNHNS, CDR2 SASEGT. This CDR3 region has 15 residues. CDR3 DNA sequence: TGTGCCAGCAGTGAAGCAGGGTATCTTCCTGGCGAGCAGTACTTC. It is translated as CASSEAGYLPGEQYF.

The chain combines TRBV11-2 with TRBJ2-1; TRBD2 matches 12 bases. V was clipped by 3 bases and J by 9 bases; unmatched bases: 9. The CDR3 is 16 amino acids. Looked up from germline, CDR1 is SGHAT and CDR2 is FQNNGV. The CDR3 is CASSFNMLAGGREQFF. Here the CDR3 DNA reads TGTGCCAGCAGCTTTAATATGCTAGCGGGGGGGCGTGAGCAGTTCTTC.

This clonotype was picked up many times. The chain couples TRBV5-1 to TRBJ2-1, with TRBD2 matching over 11 bases. Germline V lookup: CDR1 SGHRS, CDR2 YFSETQ. The CDR3 is made up of 15 amino acids. The V segment lost 4 bases and the J segment 8 bases; nucleotides outside the gene matches: 8. The CDR3 sequence is CASSPGTSGSYEQFF. CDR3 sequence (DNA): TGCGCCAGCAGCCCGGGAACTAGCGGGAGCTATGAGCAGTTCTTC.

This clonotype has just a few counts. The J gene is TRBJ1-2, the V gene TRBV29-1, with D unresolved. Germline V CDR1 and CDR2: SQVTM, ANQGSEA. Trimming cost V 6 bases and J 4 bases, with 15 bases left between them. The CDR3 totals 13 residues. CDR3 residues: CSVQREPGYGYTF. As DNA, the CDR3 is TGCAGCGTGCAACGGGAACCGGGCTATGGCTACACCTTC.